Below are 9 T cell receptor beta chains sequenced from a single sample in a study of T cells in narcolepsy. Generated by immunoSEQ multiplex PCR, the TCRdb table keeps only in-frame clones and is missing some. The repertoire holds fewer than 35,000 clones, around 83% seen once, with around 0.85% in the top ten. Sequenced: CD45RA- memory CD4+ T cells from PBMCs. These receptors were obtained from a human donor with narcolepsy.

The chain joins TRBV6-5 to TRBJ2-7, with D uncertain. V lost 0 bases and J lost 3, with 6 bases in between. The CDR3 is 13 amino acids. Germline V lookup: CDR1 MNHEY, CDR2 SVGAGI. CDR3 region: CASSYSGNYEQYF. The CDR3, as DNA: TGTGCCAGCAGTTACTCGGGCAACTACGAGCAGTACTTC.

The genes are TRBV7-9 and TRBJ2-2, with D maybe TRBD1 (5 bases). V was clipped by 7 bases and J by 3 bases, with 21 bases between them. The CDR3 has 17 amino acids. Germline CDR1 reads SEHNR; CDR2 reads FQNEAQ (reference sequence). This CDR3 reads CASTPSKMGQDTGELFF. CDR3 in DNA: TGTGCCAGCACCCCCTCCAAGATGGGGCAGGACACCGGGGAGCTGTTTTTT.

The V and J genes are TRBV2 and TRBJ2-3; D perhaps matches TRBD1 (5 bases). In germline, CDR1 is SNHLY, CDR2 FYNNEI. Trimming pared 7 bases from V and 0 bases from J, leaving 14 bases between. This CDR3 spans 15 amino acids. This CDR3 reads CASKPQGVSTDTQYF. DNA of the CDR3: TGTGCCAGCAAGCCCCAAGGGGTTAGCACAGATACGCAGTATTTT.

The chain is built from TRBV5-4 and TRBJ2-5; 10 nucleotides line up with TRBD1. The J call may be incorrect, as the DNA end agrees better with TRBJ2-7. Germline V gene data show CDR1 as SGHNT and CDR2 as YYREEE (reference sequence). This CDR3 contains 15 residues. CDR3 coding DNA: TGTGCCAGCAGCGGGGCGGGACAGGGGAACTACGAGCAGTACTTC. This codes for CASSGAGQGNYEQYF.

This chain connects TRBV6-5 to TRBJ1-2; possible D gene TRBD1, 6 bases. The CDR3 has 13 residues. The germline V gene encodes CDR1 MNHEY and CDR2 SVGAGI. V lost 5 bases to trimming and J lost 8 bases, with 15 bases between them. CDR3 region: CASSVPGEGGYTF. CDR3 bases: TGTGCCAGCAGTGTTCCAGGGGAAGGAGGCTACACCTTC.

This chain links TRBV28 with TRBJ2-7; D not certain. The CDR3 totals 11 residues. V was clipped by 9 bases and J by 3 bases, with 9 bases between them. Germline V gene data show CDR1 as MDHEN and CDR2 as SYDVKM. The CDR3 sequence is CASNKLYEQYF. The CDR3 DNA sequence: TGTGCCAGTAATAAGCTCTACGAGCAGTACTTC.

The genes are TRBV29-1 and TRBJ2-1; TRBD2 matches at 8 bases. CDR3 length: 14 amino acids. Losses at the gene ends were 5 bases for V and 4 bases for J; bases not matched to a gene: 7. In germline, CDR1 is SQVTM, CDR2 ANQGSEA. The chain's CDR3 is CSVMERESYNEQFF. The CDR3 DNA follows: TGCAGCGTTATGGAGCGGGAGTCTTACAATGAGCAGTTCTTC.

This clone was picked up a small number of times. The J gene is TRBJ1-2, the V gene TRBV6-1; a weak D match, TRBD1 (5 bases). The V gene's germline CDR1 is MNHNS and CDR2 SASEGT. The CDR3 totals 13 residues. Trimming stripped 5 bases from V and 4 bases from J, with 11 bases between. CDR3 in amino acids: CASSIPQAYGYTF. The CDR3 DNA follows: TGTGCCAGCAGTATCCCACAGGCCTATGGCTACACCTTC.

The chain joins TRBV15 to TRBJ1-1; D is possibly TRBD1 (5 bases). Germline assignment: CDR1 LNHNV and CDR2 YYDKDF (reference sequence). The ends were cut back, 0 bases at V and 7 bases at J, with 15 bases in the middle. CDR3 length: 15 residues. CDR3 in amino acids: CATSRDYEGSVEAFF. The CDR3 DNA follows: TGTGCCACCAGCAGAGATTATGAGGGGTCGGTTGAAGCTTTCTTT.